This T cell receptor (beta chain) was captured in a study of blood T cell repertoires in COVID-19. This clone was recorded a few times. The assay was immunoSEQ multiplex PCR, and TCRdb's table has in-frame clones only and misses some. The table includes more than 95,000 clones, around four fifths detected once. The CDR3 is 17 amino acids. CDR1 and CDR2 (germline): SGHTA, FQGNSA. V was clipped by 3 bases and J by 3 bases; unmatched bases: 8. The sample taken for sequencing was peripheral blood. The TCR originated in a human donor in a cohort sampled during active COVID-19. The gene calls are TRBV7-2 and TRBJ2-2; 9 bases align to TRBD2. The CDR3, as DNA: TGTGCCAGCAGCTTGGATAGCCTAGCGGGATACACCGGGGAGCTGTTTTTT. Protein: CASSLDSLAGYTGELFF.